Listed below are T cell receptor beta chains from one sample, sequenced in a study of blood T cell repertoires in COVID-19. The assay was immunoSEQ multiplex PCR, and TCRdb's table has in-frame clones only and misses some. This table has some 370,000 clones, 89% appearing once. The sequenced sample was peripheral blood. These receptors all stem from a man aged 35-49 years with acute or convalescent COVID-19. The CDR3 runs from the conserved cysteine through the conserved F or W.

j_gene: TRBJ2-3
v_gene: TRBV10-2
CDR3aa: CASSDWGLAGRSTDTQYF

j_gene: TRBJ2-3
v_gene: TRBV29-1
CDR3aa: CSVDQGGTDTQYF

j_gene: TRBJ1-2
v_gene: TRBV30
CDR3aa: CAWSVNRGRGYTF

j_gene: TRBJ1-6
v_gene: TRBV9
CDR3aa: CASSGPGQTGNSPLHF

j_gene: TRBJ2-7
v_gene: TRBV6-5
CDR3aa: CASSYPSGRAWEQYF

j_gene: TRBJ1-1
v_gene: TRBV6-2/TRBV6-3
CDR3aa: CASSPSTFTGTMSTEAFF

j_gene: TRBJ1-2
v_gene: TRBV29-1
CDR3aa: CSVRSPGYGYTF

j_gene: TRBJ1-6
v_gene: TRBV5-1
CDR3aa: CASSLQGTDNSPLHF

j_gene: TRBJ2-5
v_gene: TRBV2
CDR3aa: CASSEDRGLSETQYF

j_gene: TRBJ2-2
v_gene: TRBV5-4
CDR3aa: CASSLRDTGELFF

j_gene: TRBJ2-7
v_gene: TRBV4-3
CDR3aa: CASSQDIGRVEQYF

j_gene: TRBJ2-7
v_gene: TRBV21-1
CDR3aa: CASSKAPAGQGSYEQYF

j_gene: TRBJ1-5
v_gene: TRBV14
CDR3aa: CASSRSGGSQPQHF

j_gene: TRBJ1-5
v_gene: TRBV30
CDR3aa: CAWSVQGTGGSQPQHF

j_gene: TRBJ1-2
v_gene: TRBV5-4
CDR3aa: CASSGGAGGAYGYTF

j_gene: TRBJ1-2
v_gene: TRBV7-2
CDR3aa: CASSLAPGFHGYTF

j_gene: TRBJ1-1
v_gene: TRBV7-8
CDR3aa: CASSWAQNTEAFF

j_gene: TRBJ2-1
v_gene: TRBV29-1
CDR3aa: CSVAGINYNEQFF

j_gene: TRBJ2-5
v_gene: TRBV6-5
CDR3aa: CASSLLPYAGETQYF

j_gene: TRBJ2-2
v_gene: TRBV5-4
CDR3aa: CASSSHVYQVGELFF

j_gene: TRBJ2-1
v_gene: TRBV18
CDR3aa: CASSPPQTGDNEQFF

j_gene: TRBJ1-1
v_gene: TRBV18
CDR3aa: CASSPQKGGDWNTEAFF

j_gene: TRBJ2-1
v_gene: TRBV6-5
CDR3aa: CASSYGSLVRVEQFF

j_gene: TRBJ2-3
v_gene: TRBV28
CDR3aa: CASSQAGGPRNTQYF

j_gene: TRBJ2-3
v_gene: TRBV6-5
CDR3aa: CASSYSNTGDTQYF

j_gene: TRBJ2-7
v_gene: TRBV19
CDR3aa: CASTPGQGYYEQYF

j_gene: TRBJ2-5
v_gene: TRBV11-1
CDR3aa: CASSRIAGETQYF

j_gene: TRBJ2-1
v_gene: TRBV29-1
CDR3aa: CSVQGGGIRSSEQFF

j_gene: TRBJ2-5
v_gene: TRBV18
CDR3aa: CASSPRLTETQYF

j_gene: TRBJ2-5
v_gene: TRBV6-9
CDR3aa: CASSWAGETQYF

j_gene: TRBJ2-7
v_gene: TRBV3-1/TRBV3-2
CDR3aa: CASSQVAGTGGDEQYF

j_gene: TRBJ1-3
v_gene: TRBV6-5
CDR3aa: CASRSQGNTIYF

j_gene: TRBJ1-4
v_gene: TRBV7-2
CDR3aa: CASSPSPTNEKLFF

j_gene: TRBJ2-7
v_gene: TRBV6-2/TRBV6-3
CDR3aa: CASSYQGRVHEQYF

j_gene: TRBJ1-6
v_gene: TRBV4-1
CDR3aa: CASSRQAGVSPLHF

j_gene: TRBJ1-2
v_gene: TRBV10-3
CDR3aa: CAISESGGAGYTF

j_gene: TRBJ2-5
v_gene: TRBV9
CDR3aa: CASSIRTGGIGETQYF

j_gene: TRBJ1-3
v_gene: TRBV28
CDR3aa: CASSFFVGNTIYF

j_gene: TRBJ1-5
v_gene: TRBV30
CDR3aa: CAWGSGNQPQHF

j_gene: TRBJ1-2
v_gene: TRBV28
CDR3aa: CASSLGQGIYGYTF

j_gene: TRBJ1-5
v_gene: TRBV19
CDR3aa: CASNGGRGNQPQHF

j_gene: TRBJ2-3
v_gene: TRBV6-2/TRBV6-3
CDR3aa: CASSYGPGQETDTQYF

j_gene: TRBJ2-1
v_gene: TRBV7-9
CDR3aa: CASSWDYQKQFF

j_gene: TRBJ2-6
v_gene: TRBV24-1
CDR3aa: CATQGGYRSGANVLTF

j_gene: TRBJ2-1
v_gene: TRBV9
CDR3aa: CASSVSGSSSYNEQFF

j_gene: TRBJ2-5
v_gene: TRBV29-1
CDR3aa: CSGSTGQGTQETQYF

j_gene: TRBJ2-1
v_gene: TRBV7-2
CDR3aa: CASSLVASGGPRYNEQFF

j_gene: TRBJ2-7
v_gene: TRBV9
CDR3aa: CASSVRDTYEQYF

j_gene: TRBJ1-2
v_gene: TRBV7-9
CDR3aa: CASSFGTDYGYTF